This TCR beta chain came from a study of blood T cell repertoires in COVID-19. This CDR3 has 13 amino acids. The J segment lost 5 bases and the V segment lost 6 bases, leaving 7 bases of the junction unmatched. Germline assignment: CDR1 SGHAT and CDR2 FQNNGV. This table comes from immunoSEQ multiplex PCR, and its TCRdb copy is limited to in-frame clones, with some not included. This sample has around 100,000 clones, with approximately 91% found just once. Sequenced: peripheral blood. The receptor's source is a human donor with active COVID-19. The donor label of this sample is uncertain. This chain uses TRBV11-2 with TRBJ2-7; 7 bases fit TRBD2. In DNA form, the CDR3 reads TGTGCCAGCAGATTGGCGGCGGGGGACGAGCAGTACTTC. It is translated as CASRLAAGDEQYF.